The 3 T cell receptor beta chains below were found in one sample sequenced in a study of blood T cell repertoires in COVID-19. Produced via immunoSEQ multiplex PCR; TCRdb's table is partial and in-frame only. The sample includes approximately 210,000 clones, around four fifths of them seen just once. The sample comprised PBMCs or T cells enriched from blood (not recorded which). These receptor sequences come from a man in his forties who had recovered from COVID-19.

This chain links TRBV5-5 with TRBJ2-5, with a weak D call TRBD1 (7 bases). The germline V gene encodes CDR1 SGHKS and CDR2 YYEKEE (reference sequence). Trimming cost V 2 bases and J 2 bases, with 13 bases left between them. The CDR3 length is 15 residues. The CDR3 DNA sequence: TGTGCCAGCAGCTTTAAACAGGGGAGGCAAGAGACCCAGTACTTC. Its protein is CASSFKQGRQETQYF.

This clone was seen just once. The CDR3 loop is CASRPSSGRVTDTQYF. CDR3 bases: TGTGCCAGCAGGCCCTCTAGCGGGAGAGTCACAGATACGCAGTATTTT. The chain employs TRBV2 and TRBJ2-3; 10 positions match TRBD2. The germline CDR1 and CDR2 sequences are SNHLY and FYNNEI. The CDR3 extends over 16 amino acids. Trimming cost V 6 bases and J 2 bases; bases outside gene matches: 8. Supplemented by reference TRBV2 and TRBJ2-3, the full variable domain reads EPEVTQTPSHQVTQMGQEVILRCVPISNHLYFYWYRQILGQKVEFLVSFYNNEISEKSEIFDDQFSVERPDGSNFTLKIRSTKLEDSAMYFCASRPSSGRVTDTQYFGPGTRLTVL.

This chain links TRBV6-5 with TRBJ1-1; 8 bases agree with TRBD1. The ends lost 2 bases at V and 8 bases at J; junction bases unmatched: 13. The V gene's germline CDR1 is MNHEY and CDR2 SVGAGI. CDR3 length equals 16 residues. The CDR3 DNA reads as TGTGCCAGCAGTTACACACAGGGGGAGGGCCAACTGGAAGCTTTCTTT. It encodes CASSYTQGEGQLEAFF.